Listed here are 6 T cell receptor beta chains from one sample, sequenced in a study of tissue T cells after allogeneic stem cell transplantation. The time point was: mouse harvest day 7 after allogeneic transplant. Each mouse received 10^7 T-cell-depleted marrow cells plus 10^6 splenic CD5+ T cells by tail vein. The repertoire was sequenced with immunoSEQ multiplex PCR; TCRdb's copy has only in-frame clones and lacks some. This repertoire shows about 10,000 clones, roughly two fifths found once; its top ten account for over 1.2%. The sequenced sample consisted of skin. The receptors were sampled from a female BALB/c mouse given C57BL/6 T cells with graft-versus-host disease after an allogeneic hematopoietic cell transplant.

This clone was seen just once. Genes and germline are mouse. The CDR3 DNA, read in part, is TGTGCCAGCAGCGCCCGGGGGGCCCAGTAC. This sequence encodes CASSARGAQY. The whole CDR3 protein is CASSARGAQYF. The chain is built from TRBV3 and TRBJ2-5; D is possibly TRBD2 (6 bases). The read stops 1 residue short of the end of the CDR3; the missing end is completed from the germline J gene. With 5 bases removed from V and 10 bases from J, the gap between germline ends came to 10 bases. The germline V gene encodes CDR1 SNHLY and CDR2 FYNGKV (reference sequence). The CDR3 loop spans 11 amino acids.

This clone has more than one count but fewer than ten. Gene names and germline match the mouse. The CDR3 end lies 1 residue beyond the end of the read and is filled in from the germline J gene. In the same sample, other DNA sequences code for this CDR3. This sequence joins TRBV26 and TRBJ2-5; 8 nucleotides line up with TRBD1. V gave up 4 bases and J gave up 6 bases; unmatched junction bases: 0. Germline lookup yields CDR1 KGHPV and CDR2 FQNQEV (reference sequence). CDR3 length: 12 amino acids. Incomplete CDR3 DNA: TGTGCCAGCAGTCGGGACAGGGACACCCAGTAC. Translating it yields CASSRDRDTQY. The full-length CDR3 reads as CASSRDRDTQYF.

About this clone: Gene names are the mouse ones. The DNA read from the CDR3 is TGTGCCAGCACCCGGACAGGGAGGGTCCAGGCTCCGCTT. Translating gives CASTRTGRVQAPL. The full CDR3 protein is CASTRTGRVQAPLF. This rearrangement joins TRBV26 to TRBJ1-5, with 8 bases lining up with TRBD1. From the germline J gene comes the end of the CDR3, since the read stops 1 residue before it. CDR3 length: 14 amino acids. The J segment lost 6 bases and the V segment lost 7 bases, leaving 8 bases of the junction unmatched. The V gene's germline CDR1 is KGHPV and CDR2 FQNQEV (reference sequence).

This clone was counted only a few times. The genes are named according to mouse. The read is 1 residue too short to cover the CDR3 end, so that end is filled in from the germline J gene. The chain uses TRBV13-2 and TRBJ2-2; 7 bases match TRBD1. The CDR3 sequence is 14 residues long. Germline values: CDR1 NNHNN, CDR2 SYGAGS (reference sequence). With 5 bases clipped from V and 4 bases from J, the junction kept 5 bases outside the gene matches. This chain's CDR3 is CASGDRVGTGQLYF. The CDR3 bases that were read are TGTGCCAGCGGAGACAGGGTGGGCACCGGGCAGCTCTAC.

As for this clone: These gene names are mouse names. The DNA ends 1 residue before the CDR3 does, and the rest of the CDR3 is filled in from the germline J gene. The chain links TRBV26 to TRBJ2-4, with 9 bases fitting TRBD1. Trimming at V came to 4 bases and at J to 7 bases, leaving 6 bases not matched to a gene. Germline V gene data show CDR1 as KGHPV and CDR2 as FQNQEV (reference sequence). The CDR3 sequence is 14 residues long. CDR3 sequence reads: CASSPGQGRDTLYF. Incomplete CDR3 DNA: TGTGCCAGCAGTCCGGGACAGGGTAGAGACACCTTGTAC.

Details on this clone: Mouse gene names and germline throughout. The observed sequence ends 1 residue before the CDR3 terminus, with the missing tail filled in from the germline J gene. The V gene is TRBV15, the J gene TRBJ2-3; D is undetermined. The CDR3 is 14 amino acids. The V gene lost 3 bases and the J gene lost 0 bases, with 7 bases spanning the gap. Germline values: CDR1 SGHND, CDR2 FRSKSL. The CDR3 is CASSLVGSAETLYF. The sequenced part of the CDR3 DNA is TGTGCCAGCAGTTTGGTGGGAAGTGCAGAAACGCTGTAT.